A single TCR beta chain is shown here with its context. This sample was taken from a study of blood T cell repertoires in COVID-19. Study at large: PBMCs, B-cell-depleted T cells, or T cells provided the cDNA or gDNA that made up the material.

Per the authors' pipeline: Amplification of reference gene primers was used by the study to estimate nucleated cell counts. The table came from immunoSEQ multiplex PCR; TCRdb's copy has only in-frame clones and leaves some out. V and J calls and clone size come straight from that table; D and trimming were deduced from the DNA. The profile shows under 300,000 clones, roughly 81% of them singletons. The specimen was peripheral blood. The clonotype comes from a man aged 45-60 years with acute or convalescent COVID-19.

CDR3 region: CASSLELGGAGELFF. As DNA, the CDR3 is TGTGCCAGCAGCTTGGAACTGGGGGGGGCCGGGGAGCTGTTTTTT. This chain connects TRBV5-4 to TRBJ2-2; 7 bases line up with TRBD2. J was trimmed by 6 bases and V by 0 bases; bases with no gene match: 5. Germline lookup yields CDR1 SGHNT and CDR2 YYREEE (reference sequence). This CDR3 region has 15 residues. Full variable domain (outside the CDR3, taken from reference TRBV5-4 and TRBJ2-2): ETGVTQSPTHLIKTRGQQVTLRCSSQSGHNTVSWYQQALGQGPQFIFQYYREEENGRGNFPPRFSGLQFPNYSSELNVNALELDDSALYLCASSLELGGAGELFFGEGSRLTVL.